Below, 15 T cell receptor beta chains from the same sample are listed, as sequenced in a study of T cells in localized non-small cell lung cancer. Repertoires were generated with immunoSEQ multiplex PCR, while TCRdb's copy carries only in-frame clones and drops some. The sample lists around 3,600 clones; about 22% were seen once. Sequencing was performed on lung tumor tissue, taken before any cancer treatment. Receptors were obtained from a man aged 18 to 50 with stage II lung adenocarcinoma.

The chain recombines TRBV30 with TRBJ2-3, with 10 bases identical to TRBD2. After removal of 1 base from V and 2 bases from J, the junction contained 12 bases not matched to a gene. Looked up from germline, CDR1 is GTSNPN and CDR2 is SVGIG (reference sequence). This CDR3 has 18 residues. The CDR3 bases are TGTGCCTGGAGTGGCCAAGGTCATAGCGGGGGGAACACAGATACGCAGTATTTT. Its protein product is CAWSGQGHSGGNTDTQYF. Complete variable domain (other parts from reference TRBV30 and TRBJ2-3): SQTIHQWPATLVQPVGSPLSLECTVEGTSNPNLYWYRQAAGRGLQLLFYSVGIGQISSEVPQNLSASRPQDRQFILSSKKLLLSDSGFYLCAWSGQGHSGGNTDTQYFGPGTRLTVL.

V is TRBV7-2 and J is TRBJ2-3; 12 bases are shared with TRBD2. CDR3 size: 16 residues. Germline trimming cut 4 bases from V and 7 bases from J; bases unmatched to any gene: 9. Germline values: CDR1 SGHTA, CDR2 FQGNSA. CDR3 nucleotides: TGTGCCAGCAGCTCCCCGGCTAGCGGGGGGGCCCATACGCAGTATTTT. Amino acids: CASSSPASGGAHTQYF.

With regard to this clone: At one end, the junction sequence differs from germline, possibly due to a read error. CDR3: CASSEGASQPQHF. CDR3 nucleotide sequence: TGTGCCAGCAGTGAGGGGGCAAGTCAGCCCCAGCATTTT. V is TRBV10-3 and J is TRBJ1-5; TRBD1 matches at 7 bases. The CDR3 totals 13 residues. Germline V gene data show CDR1 as ENHRY and CDR2 as SYGVKD.

The chain couples TRBV11-3 to TRBJ2-6; no clear D gene. CDR1 and CDR2 (germline): SGHNT, YENEEA. The CDR3 spans 14 residues. V shed 3 bases and J shed 0 bases, with 3 bases lying between them. CDR3 residues: CASSFSSGANVLTF. CDR3 DNA: TGTGCCAGCAGCTTTTCCTCTGGGGCCAACGTCCTGACTTTC. The full variable domain, its missing parts supplied by reference TRBV11-3 and TRBJ2-6, is EAGVVQSPRYKIIEKKQPVAFWCNPISGHNTLYWYLQNLGQGPELLIRYENEEAVDDSQLPKDRFSAERLKGVDSTLKIQPAELGDSAVYLCASSFSSGANVLTFGAGSRLTVL.

Only a few counts were recorded for this clone. V and J are TRBV30 and TRBJ1-3; D is unresolved. V gave up 0 bases and J gave up 4 bases, with 1 base separating them. Germline V gene lookup returns CDR1 GTSNPN and CDR2 SVGIG (reference sequence). The CDR3 consists of 11 residues. Here the CDR3 reads CAWSVGNTIYF. Here the CDR3 DNA reads TGTGCCTGGAGTGTAGGAAACACCATATATTTT.

This clone has just a few counts. This rearrangement joins TRBV4-1 to TRBJ1-2; 8 nucleotides line up with TRBD1. V gave up 2 bases and J gave up 5 bases; unmatched junction bases: 7. The length of the CDR3 is 15 residues. Germline CDR1 MGHRA, CDR2 YSYEKL. The CDR3 DNA follows: TGCGCCAGCAGCCAACAGGGGGCGAGTAGGTATGGCTACACCTTC. It translates to CASSQQGASRYGYTF.

A few counts support this clone. V gene TRBV14 combines with J gene TRBJ2-5; 7 bases align to TRBD1. Germline CDR1 SGHDN, CDR2 FVKESK. V was clipped by 4 bases and J by 5 bases; unmatched bases: 16. This CDR3 comprises 17 residues. The CDR3 region has the DNA TGTGCCAGCAGCCCCAATCTAGGACAGGCCTGGGGGGAGACCCAGTACTTC. Protein sequence: CASSPNLGQAWGETQYF.

The chain is built from TRBV30 and TRBJ2-4, with D unclear. V lost 1 base to trimming and J lost 2 bases, with 12 bases between them. The CDR3 has 15 amino acids. Germline CDR1 reads GTSNPN; CDR2 reads SVGIG (reference sequence). The CDR3 loop is CAWSGLTLTKNIQYF. The DNA of the CDR3 is TGTGCCTGGAGTGGGTTGACTTTAACCAAAAACATTCAGTACTTC.

This clone has a handful of counts. This chain links TRBV6-8 with TRBJ2-5; D is unresolved. The CDR3 extends over 14 amino acids. Trimming removed 6 bases at V and 4 bases at J, with 15 bases between. CDR1 and CDR2 from the germline V gene are MNHGY and SAAAGT. DNA for the CDR3: TGTGCCAGCAGACGCCCGGCGCCGGGAGAGACCCAGTACTTC. Translated: CASRRPAPGETQYF.

Only a few counts were recorded for this clone. V gene TRBV6-8 combines with J gene TRBJ2-3; 7 bases line up with TRBD1. Germline values: CDR1 MNHGY, CDR2 SAAAGT. The CDR3 length is 18 residues. Trimming took 2 bases from V and 1 from J; bases not matched to a gene: 12. In nucleotides, the CDR3 is TGTGCCAGCAGTTACACCGCGAAACAGGGGACCCGCACAGATACGCAGTATTTT. Translating it yields CASSYTAKQGTRTDTQYF.

The V and J genes are TRBV15 and TRBJ2-5; perhaps TRBD2 as D (6 bases). Trimming took off 4 bases at V and 1 base at J, with 13 bases between the two ends. The germline V gene encodes CDR1 LNHNV and CDR2 YYDKDF (reference sequence). The CDR3 sequence is 15 residues long. Here the CDR3 DNA reads TGTGCCACCAGCATACCCGGGGGAACCCAAGAGACCCAGTACTTC. This encodes CATSIPGGTQETQYF.

V and J are TRBV5-1 and TRBJ1-4; D uncertain. Germline CDR1 reads SGHRS; CDR2 reads YFSETQ. V lost 0 bases, J lost 0 bases, and 12 bases lay in between. CDR3 length: 17 amino acids. The CDR3 bases are TGCGCCAGCAGCTTGGAAGGACGGAGAACAACTAATGAAAAACTGTTTTTT. This translates into CASSLEGRRTTNEKLFF.

This clone was seen only a few times. The chain has TRBV9 and TRBJ2-7; perhaps TRBD1 as D (6 bases). V dropped 4 bases and J dropped 9 bases, with 14 bases sitting between them. The CDR3 has 12 residues. Germline CDR1 reads SGDLS; CDR2 reads YYNGEE. This CDR3 is CASSTQPTGQYF. CDR3 in DNA: TGTGCCAGCAGCACCCAACCGACAGGGCAGTACTTC. The full variable domain, completed using reference TRBV9 and TRBJ2-7, is DSGVTQTPKHLITATGQRVTLRCSPRSGDLSVYWYQQSLDQGLQFLIQYYNGEERAKGNILERFSAQQFPDLHSELNLSSLELGDSALYFCASSTQPTGQYFGPGTRLTVT.

V gene TRBV11-3 combines with J gene TRBJ2-3; D is ambiguous. Germline V gene data show CDR1 as SGHNT and CDR2 as YENEEA. CDR3 length equals 14 residues. V gave up 6 bases and J gave up 0 bases, with 10 bases separating them. The CDR3 DNA follows: TGTGCCAGCAGGTTAAGGGCTAGCACAGATACGCAGTATTTT. Amino acids: CASRLRASTDTQYF.

This clone was observed a handful of times. CDR3 sequence (DNA): TGCGCCAGCAGTACTAGCGGGGCCGGGACAGATACGCAGTATTTT. Amino acid sequence: CASSTSGAGTDTQYF. J is TRBJ2-3 and V is TRBV1; TRBD2, as called in the table, went unchecked against the DNA. TRBV1 is annotated as a pseudogene. CDR3 length: 15 residues.